This TCR beta chain was recorded in a study of blood T cell repertoires in COVID-19. This CDR3 spans 18 amino acids. Germline values: CDR1 KGHDR, CDR2 SFDVKD. Trimming stripped 7 bases from V and 0 bases from J, with 20 bases between. The assay was immunoSEQ multiplex PCR, and TCRdb's table has in-frame clones only and misses some. The sample lists 150,000 to 180,000 clones; around 80% were seen once. Material: peripheral blood. The V call is TRBV24-1, the J call TRBJ1-4, with a possible D match to TRBD1 (6 bases). This receptor was obtained from a woman in her forties or fifties with acute or convalescent COVID-19. This CDR3 is CATSDRSDSPTTNEKLFF. CDR3 coding DNA: TGTGCCACCAGCGACCGATCGGACAGCCCTACAACTAATGAAAAACTGTTTTTT.